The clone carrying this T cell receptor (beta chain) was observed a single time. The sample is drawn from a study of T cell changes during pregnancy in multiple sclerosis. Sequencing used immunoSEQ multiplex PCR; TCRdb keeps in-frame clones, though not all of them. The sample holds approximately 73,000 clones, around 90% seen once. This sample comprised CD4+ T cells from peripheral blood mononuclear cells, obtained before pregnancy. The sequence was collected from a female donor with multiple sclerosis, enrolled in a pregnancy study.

The CDR3: CASSARGDTEAFF. CDR3 DNA sequence: TGTGCCAGCAGTGCCAGGGGGGACACTGAAGCTTTCTTT. This chain joins TRBV6-4 and TRBJ1-1; 7 positions match TRBD1. The CDR3 length is 13 residues. Germline V CDR1 and CDR2: MRHNA, SNTAGT. V trimming: 4 bases; J trimming: 3 bases; junction bases outside the gene matches: 2.